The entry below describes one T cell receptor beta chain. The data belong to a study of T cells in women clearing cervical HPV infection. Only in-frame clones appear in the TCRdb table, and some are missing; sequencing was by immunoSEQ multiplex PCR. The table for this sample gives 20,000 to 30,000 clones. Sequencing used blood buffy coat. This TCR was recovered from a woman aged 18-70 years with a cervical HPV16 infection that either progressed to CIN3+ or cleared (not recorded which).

CDR3: CASSLRRNGGLGLGNEQFF. CDR3 DNA (partial): TGTGCCAGCAGCTTAAGGAGAAACGGGGGGCTGGGCCTCGGCAATGAG. The chain uses TRBV7-3 and TRBJ2-1; a possible D gene is TRBD2 (7 bases). Read data end 3 residues before the CDR3 end; the end is taken from the germline J gene. Germline assignment: CDR1 SGHTA and CDR2 FQGTGA. The CDR3 extends over 19 amino acids. Between the trimmed V and J ends, which lost 1 base and 6 bases, there was a span of 25 bases.